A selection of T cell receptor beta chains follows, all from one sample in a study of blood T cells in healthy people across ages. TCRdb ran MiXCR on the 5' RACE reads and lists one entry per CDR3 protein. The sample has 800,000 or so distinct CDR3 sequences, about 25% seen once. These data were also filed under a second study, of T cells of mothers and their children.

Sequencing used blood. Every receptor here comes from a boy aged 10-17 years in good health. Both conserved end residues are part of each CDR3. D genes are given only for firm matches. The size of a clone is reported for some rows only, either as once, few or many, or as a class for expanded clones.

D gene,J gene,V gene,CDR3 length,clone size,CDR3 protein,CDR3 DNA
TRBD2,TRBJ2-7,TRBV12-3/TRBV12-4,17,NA,CASSSPSSGVPTHEQYF,TGTGCCAGCAGTTCCCCTTCAAGCGGGGTCCCCACCCACGAGCAGTACTTC
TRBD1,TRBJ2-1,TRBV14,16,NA,CASSQDKSGGLNEQFF,TGTGCCAGCAGCCAGGATAAATCAGGGGGCCTCAATGAGCAGTTCTTC
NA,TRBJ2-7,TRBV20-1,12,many,CSARGGPYEQYF,TGCAGCGCCCGTGGGGGACCGTACGAGCAGTACTTC
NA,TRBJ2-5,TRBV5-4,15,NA,CASSTGTRLSMAQYF,TGTGCCAGCAGCACGGGGACCCGGCTCAGTATGGCCCAGTACTTC
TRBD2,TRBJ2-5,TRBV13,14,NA,CASSFGSGVETQYF,TGTGCCAGCAGCTTCGGAAGCGGGGTGGAGACCCAGTACTTC
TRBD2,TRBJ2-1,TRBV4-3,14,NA,CASSPLTSSDEQFF,TGCGCCAGCAGCCCCTTGACTAGCAGCGATGAGCAGTTCTTC
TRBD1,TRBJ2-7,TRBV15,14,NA,CATSRDGQAYEQYF,TGTGCCACCAGCAGAGATGGACAGGCCTACGAGCAGTACTTC
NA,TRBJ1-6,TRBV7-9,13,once,CASSWELNSPLHF,TGTGCCAGCAGCTGGGAGCTTAATTCACCCCTCCACTTT
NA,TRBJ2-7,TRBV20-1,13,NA,CSARDPSSYEQYF,TGCAGTGCTAGAGATCCATCCTCCTACGAGCAGTACTTC
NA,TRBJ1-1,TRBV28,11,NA,CARPENTEAFF,TGTGCCAGGCCGGAGAACACTGAAGCTTTCTTT
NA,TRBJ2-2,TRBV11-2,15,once,CASSSPTVNTGELFF,TGTGCCAGCAGCTCACCGACAGTGAACACCGGGGAGCTGTTTTTT
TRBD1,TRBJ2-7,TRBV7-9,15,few,CASSLSAGGFYEQYF,TGTGCCAGCAGCTTAAGCGCAGGGGGCTTCTACGAGCAGTACTTC
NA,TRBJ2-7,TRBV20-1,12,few,CSAREEGPEQYF,TGCAGTGCTAGAGAGGAAGGGCCCGAGCAGTACTTC
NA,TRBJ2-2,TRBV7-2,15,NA,CASSRGRKHTGELFF,TGTGCCAGCAGCCGTGGACGGAAGCACACCGGGGAGCTGTTTTTT
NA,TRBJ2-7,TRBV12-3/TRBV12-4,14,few,CASSQQGVSNEQYF,TGTGCCAGCAGTCAACAGGGAGTATCCAACGAGCAGTACTTC
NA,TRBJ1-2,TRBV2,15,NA,CASSEVDESPYGYTF,TGTGCCAGCAGTGAAGTCGACGAATCCCCCTATGGCTACACCTTC
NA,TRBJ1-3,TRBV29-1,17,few,CSVEDPTTQGSGNTIYF,TGCAGCGTTGAAGATCCTACAACCCAGGGCTCTGGAAACACCATATATTTT
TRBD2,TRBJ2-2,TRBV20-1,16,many,CSARDGGRGETGELFF,TGCAGTGCTAGAGACGGGGGGAGGGGAGAGACCGGGGAGCTGTTTTTT
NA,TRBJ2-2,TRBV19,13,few,CASTRTNTGELFF,TGTGCCAGTACACGCACAAACACCGGGGAGCTGTTTTTT
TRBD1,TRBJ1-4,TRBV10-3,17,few,CAISEQGQGAPYEKLFF,TGTGCCATCAGTGAACAGGGACAGGGGGCGCCGTATGAAAAACTGTTTTTT
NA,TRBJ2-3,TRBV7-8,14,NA,CASSLEPDTETQYF,TGTGCCAGCAGCTTAGAGCCGGATACAGAAACGCAGTATTTT
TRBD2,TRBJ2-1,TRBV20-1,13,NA,CSASGRAINEQFF,TGCAGTGCTAGCGGGAGGGCCATCAATGAGCAGTTCTTC
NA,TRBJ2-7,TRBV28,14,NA,CASGDRAGTYEQCF,TGTGCCAGCGGAGACAGGGCGGGAACCTACGAGCAGTGCTTC
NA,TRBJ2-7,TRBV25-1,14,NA,CASRASTGPYEQYF,TGTGCCAGCAGGGCTTCCACAGGGCCCTACGAGCAGTACTTC
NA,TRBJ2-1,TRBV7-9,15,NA,CASTSGRLGGDEQFF,TGTGCCAGCACCTCCGGGAGACTAGGTGGGGATGAGCAGTTCTTC
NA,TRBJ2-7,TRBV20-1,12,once,CSARSRPSEQYF,TGCAGTGCTCGGAGTCGGCCGTCCGAGCAGTACTTC
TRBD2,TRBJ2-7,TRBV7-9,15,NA,CASSGSGTSGGEQYF,TGTGCCAGCAGCGGGTCGGGGACTAGCGGAGGGGAGCAGTACTTC
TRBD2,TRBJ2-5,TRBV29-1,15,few,CSVEGTSGIFETQYF,TGCAGCGTTGAAGGGACTAGCGGGATCTTTGAGACCCAGTACTTC
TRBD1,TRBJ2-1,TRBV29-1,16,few,CSVEDIGTGSYNEQFF,TGCAGCGTTGAAGATATCGGGACAGGCTCCTACAATGAGCAGTTCTTC
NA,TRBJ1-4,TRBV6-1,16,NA,CASSAERQGENEKLFF,TGTGCCAGCAGTGCCGAGCGGCAAGGGGAGAATGAAAAACTGTTTTTT
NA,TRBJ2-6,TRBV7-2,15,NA,CASSLRIGGANVLTF,TGTGCCAGCAGCCTAAGGATAGGTGGGGCCAACGTCCTGACTTTC
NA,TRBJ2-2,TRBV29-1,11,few,CSVGETGELFF,TGCAGCGTTGGGGAAACCGGGGAGCTGTTTTTT
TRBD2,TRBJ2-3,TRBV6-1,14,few,CASETSGRTDTQYF,TGTGCCAGCGAGACTAGCGGGAGAACAGATACGCAGTATTTT
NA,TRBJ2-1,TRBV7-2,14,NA,CASGGTDPWYEQFF,TGTGCCAGCGGCGGGACGGACCCTTGGTATGAGCAGTTCTTC
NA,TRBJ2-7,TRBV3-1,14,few,CASNLQGFSYEQYF,TGTGCCAGCAACCTACAGGGTTTTAGCTACGAGCAGTACTTC
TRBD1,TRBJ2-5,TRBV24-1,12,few,CATSDLGDRVYF,TGTGCCACCAGTGATTTGGGGGACAGGGTGTACTTC
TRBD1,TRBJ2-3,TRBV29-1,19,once,CSVETQGAGERAGTDTQYF,TGCAGCGTTGAAACTCAGGGGGCAGGGGAAAGGGCGGGCACAGATACGCAGTATTTT
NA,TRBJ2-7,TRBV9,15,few,CASSPHSGSSYEQYF,TGTGCCAGCAGCCCGCATTCGGGGAGCTCCTACGAGCAGTACTTC
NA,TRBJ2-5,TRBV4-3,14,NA,CASSQAPGEETQYF,TGCGCCAGCAGCCAAGCCCCAGGGGAAGAGACCCAGTACTTC
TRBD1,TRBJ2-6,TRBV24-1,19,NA,CATSEDPGQGMAGANVLTF,TGTGCCACCAGTGAAGACCCGGGACAGGGGATGGCTGGGGCCAACGTCCTGACTTTC
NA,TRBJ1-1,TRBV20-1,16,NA,CSARDQQGSMNTEAFF,TGCAGTGCTAGAGACCAACAGGGATCCATGAACACTGAAGCTTTCTTT
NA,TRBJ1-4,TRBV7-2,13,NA,CASSAFKNEKLFF,TGTGCCAGCAGCGCTTTCAAAAATGAAAAACTGTTTTTT